This record looks at one T cell receptor beta chain sequence and its context. Clones were sequenced by immunoSEQ multiplex PCR, and TCRdb holds only the in-frame ones, with some missing. The sample holds some 170,000 clones, approximately 86% seen once. Per the germline V gene, CDR1 is MDHEN and CDR2 is SYDVKM. The CDR3 runs 14 residues. V gave up 5 bases and J gave up 2 bases, with 10 bases separating them. These data come from a study of cytomegalovirus exposure and HLA in healthy donors. Sequenced: PBMCs. This clonotype originated in a man aged 25-40 years in good health and CMV-seropositive. The chain combines TRBV28 with TRBJ2-4; D ambiguous. CDR3 region: CASSGPRPKNIQYF. CDR3 coding DNA: TGTGCCAGCAGTGGACCTCGTCCCAAAAACATTCAGTACTTC.